Following are 27 T cell receptor beta chains from one sample sequenced in a study of T cells in tuberculosis. Measured with immunoSEQ multiplex PCR; TCRdb has only the in-frame clones, and not every one. The sample consists of around 39,000 clones, over 85% of them appearing once. Specimen: PBMCs. The source of these receptors is a donor aged 10 to 29 with latent tuberculosis or without tuberculosis infection.

This clone was observed a handful of times. The chain employs TRBV30 and TRBJ2-1; 11 bases agree with TRBD2. This CDR3 spans 15 amino acids. CDR1 GTSNPN and CDR2 SVGIG come from the germline V gene (reference sequence). Unmatched junction bases numbered 5, after V lost 0 bases and J lost 7 bases. DNA of the CDR3: TGTGCCTGGAGTGTTCTAGCGGGGGGAGGGAATGAGCAGTTCTTC. Amino acids: CAWSVLAGGGNEQFF.

Here the CDR3 reads CASSYGQMYGYTF. The CDR3 DNA is TGTGCCAGCAGTTACGGGCAGATGTATGGCTACACCTTC. V is TRBV6-5 and J is TRBJ1-2; D unclear. The CDR3 extends over 13 amino acids. Germline CDR1 and CDR2: MNHEY and SVGAGI. V was trimmed by 2 bases and J by 5 bases, leaving 9 bases between them.

The gene calls are TRBV4-3 and TRBJ1-6; perhaps TRBD1 as D (6 bases). CDR1 is LGHNA and CDR2 is YSLEER in the germline V gene. The ends were cut back, 0 bases at V and 6 bases at J, with 9 bases in the middle. The CDR3 sequence is 15 residues long. DNA for the CDR3: TGCGCCAGCAGCCAAGAAACACAGGGTAATTCACCCCTCCACTTT. Translating it yields CASSQETQGNSPLHF.

This clone was seen a single time. This CDR3 is CASMGARSAYNEQFF. In DNA form, the CDR3 reads TGTGCCAGTATGGGGGCCCGCAGCGCCTACAATGAGCAGTTCTTC. The chain recombines TRBV19 with TRBJ2-1; D perhaps matches TRBD1 (6 bases). The germline V gene encodes CDR1 LNHDA and CDR2 SQIVND (reference sequence). Trimming took off 7 bases at V and 2 bases at J, with 15 bases between the two ends. The CDR3 loop spans 15 amino acids.

The rearrangement joins TRBV7-8 to TRBJ1-2, with 7 bases aligning to TRBD1. Germline assignment: CDR1 SGHVS and CDR2 FQNEAQ. The CDR3 consists of 13 residues. J was trimmed by 8 bases and V by 5 bases; bases with no gene match: 8. CDR3 region: CASSPTGVEGYTF. In nucleotides, the CDR3 is TGTGCCAGCAGCCCAACAGGGGTAGAGGGCTACACCTTC.

V gene TRBV29-1 combines with J gene TRBJ2-3; the D is unclear. The CDR3 totals 12 residues. CDR1 and CDR2 (germline): SQVTM, ANQGSEA. V lost 3 bases and J lost 0, with 4 bases in between. The CDR3: CSVDMSTDTQYF. DNA for the CDR3: TGCAGCGTTGATATGAGCACAGATACGCAGTATTTT.

J is TRBJ2-7 and V is TRBV27, with 11 bases identical to TRBD1. Germline CDR1 MNHEY, CDR2 SMNVEV (reference sequence). Trimming removed 7 bases from V and 6 bases from J; junction bases left unmatched: 8. This CDR3 comprises 14 residues. CDR3 protein: CASIQTGTGGEQYF. CDR3 bases: TGTGCCAGCATTCAAACCGGGACAGGGGGCGAGCAGTACTTC.

The V call is TRBV18, the J call TRBJ1-2; D unclear. Germline V lookup: CDR1 KGHSH, CDR2 LQKENI. The CDR3 length is 14 residues. Trimming took 2 bases from V and 4 from J, leaving 11 bases between them. The CDR3 DNA follows: TGTGCCAGCTCACCAAGTTCAGAATCCTATGGCTACACCTTC. Translating gives CASSPSSESYGYTF.

The gene calls are TRBV9 and TRBJ2-1; TRBD2 matches 15 bases. The CDR3 loop spans 19 amino acids. The germline gives CDR1 SGDLS, CDR2 YYNGEE. Trimming at V came to 3 bases and at J to 2 bases, leaving 9 bases not matched to a gene. The CDR3, as DNA: TGTGCCAGCAGCGGACCGGGACTAGCGGGGGGCCACGCCTACAATGAGCAGTTCTTC. Translating it yields CASSGPGLAGGHAYNEQFF.

V gene TRBV19 combines with J gene TRBJ2-3; TRBD2 matches 10 bases. CDR3 length: 17 amino acids. V was pared by 2 bases and J by 3 bases, with 8 bases of the junction left unmatched. Germline CDR1 reads LNHDA; CDR2 reads SQIVND (reference sequence). For the CDR3, the DNA is TGTGCCAGTAGTATAAGGAGCGGGGGGGCCCTTACAGATACGCAGTATTTT. Translation: CASSIRSGGALTDTQYF.

The chain joins TRBV27 to TRBJ2-2; 13 bases fit TRBD2. Germline CDR1 MNHEY, CDR2 SMNVEV (reference sequence). Trimming took 6 bases from V and 0 from J; bases not matched to a gene: 7. This CDR3 has 18 residues. The CDR3 nucleotides read TGTGCCAGCAGACCGGAACTAGCGGGGGGGGCGAACACCGGGGAGCTGTTTTTT. This sequence encodes CASRPELAGGANTGELFF.

V and J are TRBV4-1 and TRBJ2-3, with 8 bases aligning to TRBD2. Germline loops: CDR1 MGHRA, CDR2 YSYEKL. Trimming removed 1 base from V and 5 bases from J; junction bases left unmatched: 5. The CDR3 spans 15 residues. CDR3 residues: CASSQVAGGEDTQYF. In DNA, the CDR3 is TGCGCCAGCAGCCAAGTGGCGGGGGGTGAAGATACGCAGTATTTT.

The rearrangement uses TRBV2 and TRBJ1-2; possible D gene TRBD1, 6 bases. Trimming stripped 6 bases from V and 5 bases from J, with 13 bases between. Per germline, CDR1 SNHLY and CDR2 FYNNEI. The CDR3 sequence is 13 residues long. CDR3 sequence reads: CASRDTGSYGYTF. CDR3 in DNA: TGTGCCAGCAGGGACACAGGGTCATATGGCTACACCTTC.

J is TRBJ1-1 and V is TRBV5-1, with TRBD1 as a possible D gene (6 bases). With 4 bases removed from V and 5 bases from J, the gap between germline ends came to 9 bases. This CDR3 spans 12 amino acids. Germline CDR1 and CDR2: SGHRS and YFSETQ. CDR3 nucleotides: TGCGCCAGCAGCCTAGACAGGACTGAAGCTTTCTTT. Encoded protein: CASSLDRTEAFF.

This rearrangement joins TRBV9 to TRBJ2-7; 8 nucleotides agree with TRBD1. The CDR3 totals 15 residues. The V and J ends lost 4 bases and 2 bases, in that order; junction bases with no gene match: 8. Germline V CDR1 and CDR2: SGDLS, YYNGEE. This chain's CDR3 is CASSPQDRGAYEQYF. The CDR3 DNA reads as TGTGCCAGCAGCCCGCAAGACAGGGGTGCCTACGAGCAGTACTTC.

The rearrangement links TRBV5-1 to TRBJ1-4; a weak D match, TRBD1 (5 bases). CDR3 size: 13 residues. Trimming removed 4 bases from V and 6 bases from J, with 10 bases in between. CDR1 and CDR2 (germline): SGHRS, YFSETQ. The CDR3 coding sequence is TGCGCCAGCAGCGTCGACAGTTATGAAAAACTGTTTTTT. Translating it yields CASSVDSYEKLFF.

The chain employs TRBV15 and TRBJ1-5; 8 bases map to TRBD1. The germline gives CDR1 LNHNV, CDR2 YYDKDF (reference sequence). V lost 3 bases to trimming and J lost 5 bases; unmatched junction nucleotides: 12. The CDR3 runs 17 residues. The DNA for the CDR3 is TGTGCCACCAGCAGGGAACGGGGGACAGGCCCTGATCAGCCCCAGCATTTT. It encodes CATSRERGTGPDQPQHF. Looking up the rest from reference TRBV15 and TRBJ1-5 gives the full variable domain: DAMVIQNPRYQVTQFGKPVTLSCSQTLNHNVMYWYQQKSSQAPKLLFHYYDKDFNNEADTPDNFQSRRPNTSFCFLDIRSPGLGDTAMYLCATSRERGTGPDQPQHFGDGTRLSIL.

In DNA, the CDR3 is TGTGCCAGCAGCAGGACAGGGGTGGATACTAATGAAAAACTGTTTTTT. Protein: CASSRTGVDTNEKLFF. J is TRBJ1-4 and V is TRBV6-4; the match to TRBD1 covers 9 bases. The junction had 7 bases not matched to a gene; V was cut back by 6 bases and J by 2 bases. This CDR3 comprises 16 residues. Germline assignment: CDR1 MRHNA and CDR2 SNTAGT.

The chain joins TRBV4-1 to TRBJ2-1; 14 bases are shared with TRBD2. The CDR3 contains 19 residues. Trimming took 0 bases from V and 7 from J; bases not matched to a gene: 11. Germline V gene sequence: CDR1 MGHRA, CDR2 YSYEKL. The CDR3 loop is CASSQDRGYRTSGGNEQFF. In nucleotides, the CDR3 is TGCGCCAGCAGCCAAGATCGGGGTTATAGGACTAGCGGGGGGAATGAGCAGTTCTTC.

The chain joins TRBV29-1 to TRBJ1-1; TRBD1 is a possible D gene (6 bases). The CDR3 is 13 residues long. Trimming removed 6 bases from V and 0 bases from J, with 11 bases in between. The germline V gene encodes CDR1 SQVTM and CDR2 ANQGSEA. DNA of the CDR3: TGCAGCGTACAGGGTGGGGTGAACACTGAAGCTTTCTTT. The encoded protein is CSVQGGVNTEAFF.

This clone was observed a few times. The V call is TRBV7-2, the J call TRBJ2-5; 8 nucleotides agree with TRBD1. The ends lost 0 bases at V and 1 base at J; junction bases unmatched: 4. Germline V gene sequence: CDR1 SGHTA, CDR2 FQGNSA. CDR3 length: 16 amino acids. The DNA for the CDR3 is TGTGCCAGCAGCTTAGCTTCCACAGGGGGCCAAGAGACCCAGTACTTC. Translating gives CASSLASTGGQETQYF.

This clone was recorded only once. The chain carries TRBV27 and TRBJ1-5, with TRBD1 matching over 7 bases. J lost 1 base, V lost 3 bases, and 3 bases had no gene match. The CDR3 covers 15 residues. CDR1 is MNHEY, CDR2 SMNVEV, per germline (reference sequence). CDR3 DNA: TGTGCCAGCAGTTTCGAGGGGGCGAGCAATCAGCCCCAGCATTTT. Translating gives CASSFEGASNQPQHF.

The chain employs TRBV6-1 and TRBJ1-3; a weak D match, TRBD1 (5 bases). Deletions cut 5 bases from V and 2 bases from J, with 10 bases between. CDR3 length: 14 residues. Germline CDR1 is MNHNS and CDR2 is SASEGT. CDR3 coding DNA: TGTGCCAGCAGTAGCGCAGGGACTGGAAACACCATATATTTT. This sequence encodes CASSSAGTGNTIYF.

V usage is TRBV4-1 and J usage is TRBJ1-5, with a weak D call TRBD1 (6 bases). The V end was cut by 1 base, the J end by 1 base, with 17 bases between. CDR3 size: 18 residues. Germline CDR1 and CDR2: MGHRA and YSYEKL. The CDR3 loop is CASSQGNSGALSNQPQHF. The CDR3 DNA reads TGCGCCAGCAGCCAAGGTAATTCAGGGGCCCTGAGCAATCAGCCCCAGCATTTT.

This chain links TRBV5-1 with TRBJ1-3; tentatively, D is TRBD1 (5 bases). The CDR3 is 15 amino acids. V was pared by 2 bases and J by 2 bases, with 11 bases between. Germline lookup yields CDR1 SGHRS and CDR2 YFSETQ. The CDR3: CASSFDGRAGNTIYF. The CDR3 DNA follows: TGCGCCAGCAGCTTCGATGGCAGGGCTGGAAACACCATATATTTT. The full variable domain, its missing parts supplied by reference TRBV5-1 and TRBJ1-3, is KAGVTQTPRYLIKTRGQQVTLSCSPISGHRSVSWYQQTPGQGLQFLFEYFSETQRNKGNFPGRFSGRQFSNSRSEMNVSTLELGDSALYLCASSFDGRAGNTIYFGEGSWLTVV.

The genes are TRBV25-1 and TRBJ2-1, with 7 bases aligning to TRBD1. Germline V gives CDR1 MGHDK, CDR2 SYGVNS. The J segment lost 3 bases and the V segment lost 3 bases, leaving 8 bases of the junction unmatched. CDR3 size: 16 residues. CDR3 amino acids: CASSDIGQALYNEQFF. The CDR3 nucleotides read TGTGCCAGCAGTGACATAGGACAGGCGCTCTACAATGAGCAGTTCTTC.

The V call is TRBV27, the J call TRBJ1-6; 7 bases agree with TRBD1. CDR3 size: 15 residues. Germline-derived CDR1 and CDR2 are MNHEY and SMNVEV (reference sequence). V shed 2 bases and J 9 bases; nucleotides not matched to a gene: 7. CDR3 loop: CASSLVQGNGSPLHF. CDR3 sequence (DNA): TGTGCCAGCAGTTTAGTACAGGGGAATGGTTCACCCCTCCACTTT.